Each of the 9 T cell receptor beta chains below was sequenced from the same sample in a study of identical twins. TCRdb re-analysed the 5' RACE reads in MiXCR, keeping a single row per CDR3 protein. The table records fewer than 500,000 distinct CDR3 sequences, 14% of them present only once. The sample was also reused in another study, on yellow fever vaccine responses in identical twins.

The sequencing input was CD4+ T cells sorted from blood. The source of these receptors is a woman under 30 in good health.

Ten or more counts support this clonotype. The rearrangement links TRBV10-3 to TRBJ2-1; D perhaps matches TRBD2 (7 bases). Trimming shortened V by 3 bases and J by 1 base, and 13 bases separated the two germline ends. Germline V gene data show CDR1 as ENHRY and CDR2 as SYGVKD. This CDR3 has 16 residues. The CDR3 DNA follows: TGTGCCATCAGTGATCGAGGGAGGGGGTCCTACAATGAGCAGTTCTTC. Its protein product is CAISDRGRGSYNEQFF.

About this clonotype itself: Sequence at one end of the junction differs from germline and may be a read error. The CDR3 DNA is TGTGCCTGTAGGGGTTTGGGGACCCACGAGCAGTACTTC. Its translation is CACRGLGTHEQYF. This chain uses TRBV19 with TRBJ2-7; D is tentatively TRBD1 or TRBD2 (5 bases each). The germline gives CDR1 LNHDA, CDR2 SQIVND (reference sequence). This CDR3 comprises 13 residues.

The chain recombines TRBV18 with TRBJ2-5; D is possibly TRBD1 (5 bases). The germline gives CDR1 KGHSH, CDR2 LQKENI. The CDR3 runs 13 residues. The V and J ends lost 2 bases and 5 bases respectively, with 9 bases between them. The CDR3 here is CASSPAGSETQYF. CDR3 DNA: TGTGCCAGCTCACCAGCAGGGTCCGAGACCCAGTACTTC.

This clonotype showed up many times. The V and J genes are TRBV12-3 or TRBV12-4 and TRBJ1-1, with unresolved D. V dropped 2 bases and J dropped 6 bases, with 7 bases sitting between them. This CDR3 has 12 amino acids. The CDR3 bases are TGTGCCAGCAGTTTACGACAACCTGAAGCTTTCTTT. This translates into CASSLRQPEAFF.

The chain employs TRBV12-3 or TRBV12-4 and TRBJ2-1; D may be TRBD2 (6 bases). This CDR3 has 16 residues. The V end lost 4 bases, the J end lost 0 bases, and 13 bases lay between the germline ends. CDR3 in DNA: TGTGCCAGCAGTTGGATAAAGGGAGGCTCCTACAATGAGCAGTTCTTC. It codes for CASSWIKGGSYNEQFF.

This clonotype was seen a few times. V is TRBV7-8 and J is TRBJ1-6; 8 bases agree with TRBD1. This CDR3 comprises 17 residues. V dropped 7 bases and J dropped 0; count of bases not matched to a gene: 8. The germline V gene encodes CDR1 SGHVS and CDR2 FQNEAQ. The CDR3 nucleotides are TGTGCCAGCATGGAGAGACAGGGGAGCTCCTATAATTCACCCCTCCACTTT. It encodes CASMERQGSSYNSPLHF.

This clonotype has ten or more counts. This chain joins TRBV5-1 and TRBJ2-7; 7 bases agree with TRBD2. Germline V lookup: CDR1 SGHRS, CDR2 YFSETQ. The CDR3 has 14 residues. Trimming removed 4 bases from V and 1 base from J; junction bases left unmatched: 5. The CDR3 region has the DNA TGCGCCAGCAGCGTAACTAGCGCGTCCTACGAGCAGTACTTC. Amino acids: CASSVTSASYEQYF. Full variable domain (missing parts from reference TRBV5-1 and TRBJ2-7): KAGVTQTPRYLIKTRGQQVTLSCSPISGHRSVSWYQQTPGQGLQFLFEYFSETQRNKGNFPGRFSGRQFSNSRSEMNVSTLELGDSALYLCASSVTSASYEQYFGPGTRLTVT.

The genes are TRBV7-9 and TRBJ2-1; the D gene is possibly TRBD1 (6 bases). Germline V lookup: CDR1 SEHNR, CDR2 FQNEAQ (reference sequence). The CDR3 contains 15 residues. The ends were cut back, 2 bases at V and 7 bases at J, with 15 bases in the middle. The CDR3 region has the DNA TGTGCCAGCAGCTTACGCATGGGGGCTGGGAATGAGCAGTTCTTC. It is translated as CASSLRMGAGNEQFF.

The sample holds a few counts of this clonotype. The J gene is TRBJ2-1, the V gene TRBV20-1, with 9 positions matching TRBD2. CDR3 length: 16 residues. With V trimmed by 3 bases and J by 4 bases, 10 bases remained unmatched. From germline, CDR1 is DFQATT and CDR2 SNEGSKA (reference sequence). CDR3 nucleotide sequence: TGCAGTGCTAGGACCCTAGCGGGGACTCTTTACAATGAGCAGTTCTTC. It codes for CSARTLAGTLYNEQFF.